This is a list of T cell receptor beta chains from one sample in a study of human T cells and chemical hapten exposure. From the RACE reads, TCRdb called clonotypes with MiXCR, one entry per CDR3 protein. The sample shows about 290,000 distinct CDR3 sequences, roughly 7.4% of them seen only once. Sequenced material: whole blood, taken in connection with sensitization to the hapten diphenylcyclopropenone (DPC). The receptors originated from a man between 18 and 29 years old with alopecia areata. Some clones in this sample may be carry-over from other donors' samples. Both conserved end residues are trimmed from each CDR3. Each record gives: V gene, clone size, CDR3 protein. The size field is filled for only some rows; it gives once, few, many or a size class.

TRBV29-1 | NA | SVGEWGTYGYT
TRBV7-7 | many | ASSSGPLYNEQF
TRBV4-3 | NA | ASSRGQGYSYT
TRBV6-2/TRBV6-3 | few | ASSPSLPYNEQF
TRBV4-2 | NA | ASSQDLRGADYGYT
TRBV28 | NA | ASSFTDEQETQY
TRBV7-9 | few | ASSLEISVYNEQF
TRBV28 | few | ASSSPDRGETQY
TRBV5-1 | few | ASSLQPLEGPYFEQY
TRBV7-8 | few | ASSLTGNPPYNEQF
TRBV6-2/TRBV6-3 | few | ASSLPQGGTGELF
TRBV4-2 | NA | ASSQDQREGYGYT
TRBV7-2 | few | ASSPHKGGYT
TRBV16 | NA | ASSSFPEEKLF
TRBV7-9 | NA | ASSLGRGIDEKLF
TRBV25-1 | many | ASRLSGGADTQY
TRBV11-1 | NA | ASSSGDRGQFLPEAF
TRBV6-5 | NA | ASSSLGIGSNQPQH
TRBV11-2 | many | ASSLRGGLLQETQY
TRBV7-2 | few | ASSLQRGRQETQY
TRBV2 | NA | ANQGATGELF
TRBV7-8 | NA | ASSFRQGIEQY
TRBV4-3 | few | ASSQVLAGYNEQF
TRBV14 | few | ASSPRSNQPQH
TRBV4-3 | NA | ASSQQGTTGELF
TRBV7-9 | NA | ASSSEGNTEAF
TRBV4-1 | NA | ASSQGSSYEQY
TRBV29-1 | few | SVMGQMNTEAF
TRBV5-1 | many | ASSIQENTEAF
TRBV29-1 | many | SVAAGNLNTEAF
TRBV12-3/TRBV12-4 | many | ASSFRDRRGTQY
TRBV6-2/TRBV6-3 | many | ASTPPGRSYGYT
TRBV6-5 | few | ASSTNHRAYEQY
TRBV18 | few | ASSPLGEDTEAF
TRBV7-9 | many | ASSLADRANEKLF
TRBV7-9 | few | ASSLANPGANVLT
TRBV6-2/TRBV6-3 | NA | ASSYWTGNAGELF